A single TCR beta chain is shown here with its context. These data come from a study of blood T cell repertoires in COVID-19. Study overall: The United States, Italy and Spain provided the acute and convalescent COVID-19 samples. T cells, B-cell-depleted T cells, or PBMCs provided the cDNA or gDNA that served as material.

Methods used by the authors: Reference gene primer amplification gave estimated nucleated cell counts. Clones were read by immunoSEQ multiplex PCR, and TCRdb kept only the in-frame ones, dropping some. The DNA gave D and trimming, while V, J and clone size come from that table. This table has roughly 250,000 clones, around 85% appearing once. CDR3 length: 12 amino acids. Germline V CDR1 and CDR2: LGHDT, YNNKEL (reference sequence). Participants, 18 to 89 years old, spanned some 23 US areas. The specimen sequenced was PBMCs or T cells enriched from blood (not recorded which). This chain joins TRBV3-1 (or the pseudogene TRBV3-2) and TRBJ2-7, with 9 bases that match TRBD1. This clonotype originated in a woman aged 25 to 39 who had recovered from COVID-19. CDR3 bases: TGTGCAACGGGACAGGGAGCCTACGAGCAGTACTTC. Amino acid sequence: CATGQGAYEQYF.